A selection of T cell receptor beta chains follows, all from one sample in a study of blood T cell repertoires in COVID-19. Using immunoSEQ multiplex PCR, the repertoire was profiled, and TCRdb retains in-frame clones only, with some absent. The table shows around 100,000 clones, with about nine tenths occurring only once. Sequenced sample: peripheral blood. Receptors were obtained from a human donor with active COVID-19. The donor label of this sample is uncertain. The CDR3 runs from the conserved cysteine through the conserved F or W. Each record gives: J gene, clone size, D gene, V gene, CDR3 DNA, CDR3 protein. A D gene is named only where the DNA matches it firmly. Clone size, where shown, is once, few, many, or a class for clones that have expanded.

j_gene: TRBJ1-5; abundance: -; d_gene: TRBD1; v_gene: TRBV2; CDR3nt: TGTGCCAGCACCCAGGACAGGGTTGACGGTCAGCCCCAGCATTTT; CDR3aa: CASTQDRVDGQPQHF
j_gene: TRBJ1-2; abundance: -; d_gene: -; v_gene: TRBV7-2; CDR3nt: TGTGCCAGCACCCCTGGACTGGAAAACTATGGCTACACCTTC; CDR3aa: CASTPGLENYGYTF
j_gene: TRBJ2-5; abundance: -; d_gene: -; v_gene: TRBV7-9; CDR3nt: TGTGCCAGCAGCTTAGCGGGCAGCCTAGAGACCCAGTACTTC; CDR3aa: CASSLAGSLETQYF
j_gene: TRBJ2-1; abundance: -; d_gene: -; v_gene: TRBV7-7; CDR3nt: TGTGCCAGCAGCCCCGAAACCGGGAGCTCCTACAATGAGCAGTTCTTC; CDR3aa: CASSPETGSSYNEQFF
j_gene: TRBJ2-5; abundance: -; d_gene: TRBD2; v_gene: TRBV2; CDR3nt: TGTGCCAGCAGTGGACCTAGCGGGACGGGACAAGAGACCCAGTACTTC; CDR3aa: CASSGPSGTGQETQYF
j_gene: TRBJ2-7; abundance: -; d_gene: -; v_gene: TRBV6-5; CDR3nt: TGTGCCAGCAGTTTAACGGCGGGCAGGCCCACCTACGAGCAGTACTTC; CDR3aa: CASSLTAGRPTYEQYF
j_gene: TRBJ1-5; abundance: -; d_gene: TRBD1; v_gene: TRBV4-2; CDR3nt: TGTGCCAGCAGCCTTATTACGGACAGGGGGCATGGTCAGCCCCAGCATTTT; CDR3aa: CASSLITDRGHGQPQHF
j_gene: TRBJ2-7; abundance: -; d_gene: TRBD2; v_gene: TRBV4-3; CDR3nt: TGCGCCAGCAGCTTGGGACTAGGCTCCTACGAGCAGTACTTC; CDR3aa: CASSLGLGSYEQYF
j_gene: TRBJ2-3; abundance: -; d_gene: TRBD2; v_gene: TRBV6-5; CDR3nt: TGTGCCAGCAGTTACCTCCGGACTAGCGGGGAATATTTT; CDR3aa: CASSYLRTSGEYF
j_gene: TRBJ1-5; abundance: -; d_gene: -; v_gene: TRBV4-1; CDR3nt: TGCGCCAGCAGCCAAGATCCTCGGGGGGATCAGCCCCAGCATTTT; CDR3aa: CASSQDPRGDQPQHF
j_gene: TRBJ2-7; abundance: -; d_gene: -; v_gene: TRBV11-2; CDR3nt: TGTGCCAGCAGCTTAGGACTTGCTAGCTACGAGCAGTACTTC; CDR3aa: CASSLGLASYEQYF
j_gene: TRBJ2-7; abundance: -; d_gene: TRBD2; v_gene: TRBV3-1/TRBV3-2; CDR3nt: TGTGCCAGCAGCTCCGGGAGCCAACTAGCGACCTCCTCCGAGCAGTACTTC; CDR3aa: CASSSGSQLATSSEQYF
j_gene: TRBJ2-6; abundance: -; d_gene: -; v_gene: TRBV4-3; CDR3nt: TGCGCCAGCAGCCAAGGTGAAGCAGGCGGGTCCTCTGGGGCCAACGTCCTGACTTTC; CDR3aa: CASSQGEAGGSSGANVLTF
j_gene: TRBJ2-2; abundance: -; d_gene: TRBD1; v_gene: TRBV5-4; CDR3nt: TGTGCCAGCAGCTTCAACAGGGGGCGCACCGGGGAGCTGTTTTTT; CDR3aa: CASSFNRGRTGELFF
j_gene: TRBJ2-7; abundance: -; d_gene: -; v_gene: TRBV10-1; CDR3nt: TGCGCCAGGATGGAGAACTACGAGCAGTACTTC; CDR3aa: CARMENYEQYF
j_gene: TRBJ2-5; abundance: -; d_gene: TRBD2; v_gene: TRBV7-3; CDR3nt: TGTGCCAGCAGCTTAGGACTAGCGGGGGGACCTCAAGAGACCCAGTACTTC; CDR3aa: CASSLGLAGGPQETQYF
j_gene: TRBJ1-5; abundance: -; d_gene: TRBD1; v_gene: TRBV11-2; CDR3nt: TGTGCCAGCAGCCCCTTAGACAGGGGGCGATTATTCTGCAATCAGCCCCAGCATTTT; CDR3aa: CASSPLDRGRLFCNQPQHF
j_gene: TRBJ2-5; abundance: -; d_gene: TRBD1; v_gene: TRBV12-3/TRBV12-4; CDR3nt: TGTGCCAGCAGCCAGGGGGCAGAGACCCAGTACTTC; CDR3aa: CASSQGAETQYF
j_gene: TRBJ2-3; abundance: -; d_gene: -; v_gene: TRBV2; CDR3nt: TGTGCCAGCAGTGAGGAGGATACGCAGTATTTT; CDR3aa: CASSEEDTQYF
j_gene: TRBJ2-1; abundance: -; d_gene: TRBD1; v_gene: TRBV4-1; CDR3nt: TGCGCCAGCAGCCAAGTCACAGGGGGCAACGAGCAGTTCTTC; CDR3aa: CASSQVTGGNEQFF
j_gene: TRBJ2-7; abundance: -; d_gene: TRBD1; v_gene: TRBV5-1; CDR3nt: TGCGCCAGCAGCCCCATCCGTACAGGGGACTACGAGCAGTACTTC; CDR3aa: CASSPIRTGDYEQYF
j_gene: TRBJ2-7; abundance: -; d_gene: TRBD2; v_gene: TRBV6-5; CDR3nt: TGTGCCAGCAGCCGGACTAGACCTAGCTCCTACGAGCAGTACTTC; CDR3aa: CASSRTRPSSYEQYF
j_gene: TRBJ2-3; abundance: -; d_gene: TRBD1; v_gene: TRBV5-1; CDR3nt: TGCGCCAGCAGCTTGGATACAGGGGCAGATACGCAGTATTTT; CDR3aa: CASSLDTGADTQYF
j_gene: TRBJ2-7; abundance: -; d_gene: TRBD1; v_gene: TRBV4-3; CDR3nt: TGCGCCAGCAGCGCCGACAGGGCCTACGAGCAGTACTTC; CDR3aa: CASSADRAYEQYF
j_gene: TRBJ2-2; abundance: -; d_gene: -; v_gene: TRBV7-2; CDR3nt: TGTGCCAGCAGCTTAGTTGGAGGGTTCGACACCGGGGAGCTGTTTTTT; CDR3aa: CASSLVGGFDTGELFF
j_gene: TRBJ2-7; abundance: -; d_gene: -; v_gene: TRBV18; CDR3nt: TGTGCCAGCTCACCGGGGACCACGGGGGCCTACGAGCAGTACTTC; CDR3aa: CASSPGTTGAYEQYF
j_gene: TRBJ2-5; abundance: -; d_gene: TRBD1; v_gene: TRBV5-5; CDR3nt: TGTGCCAGCGTCAGGGGGCAAGAGACCCAGTACTTC; CDR3aa: CASVRGQETQYF
j_gene: TRBJ1-6; abundance: -; d_gene: -; v_gene: TRBV5-1; CDR3nt: TGCGCCACCTCAATTGGACTGGGCGCCCTTTCACCCCTCCACTTT; CDR3aa: CATSIGLGALSPLHF
j_gene: TRBJ2-1; abundance: -; d_gene: -; v_gene: TRBV19; CDR3nt: TGTGCCAGTAGTATTCATAACAGGCCTCCTACAATGGAGCAGTTCTTC; CDR3aa: CASSIHNRPPTMEQFF
j_gene: TRBJ1-1; abundance: -; d_gene: -; v_gene: TRBV10-1; CDR3nt: TGCGCCAGCAGTGAGTCTGGGGAGAGAACTGAAGCTTTCTTT; CDR3aa: CASSESGERTEAFF
j_gene: TRBJ1-2; abundance: -; d_gene: -; v_gene: TRBV4-1; CDR3nt: TGCGCCAGCAGCCAAGGCCACAGGGAGCACTATGGCTACACCTTC; CDR3aa: CASSQGHREHYGYTF
j_gene: TRBJ1-1; abundance: once; d_gene: -; v_gene: TRBV19; CDR3nt: TGTGCCAGTAGCCCCGGGAGGGCTCGGACTGAAGCTTTCTTT; CDR3aa: CASSPGRARTEAFF
j_gene: TRBJ2-3; abundance: -; d_gene: -; v_gene: TRBV29-1; CDR3nt: TGCAGCGCGCTTCCCACAGATACGCAGTATTTT; CDR3aa: CSALPTDTQYF
j_gene: TRBJ2-7; abundance: once; d_gene: -; v_gene: TRBV5-1; CDR3nt: TGCGCCAGCAGCAAGGTTACAGGGACCCACGAGCAGTACTTC; CDR3aa: CASSKVTGTHEQYF
j_gene: TRBJ2-2; abundance: -; d_gene: TRBD2; v_gene: TRBV28; CDR3nt: TGTGCCAGCAGTTTGCTAGCGGGGGATCCAACCGGGGAGCTGTTTTTT; CDR3aa: CASSLLAGDPTGELFF
j_gene: TRBJ2-1; abundance: -; d_gene: TRBD2; v_gene: TRBV27; CDR3nt: TGTGCCAGCAGTGTACTAGCGGGGGGTCCTATGCATGAGCAGTTCTTC; CDR3aa: CASSVLAGGPMHEQFF
j_gene: TRBJ2-2; abundance: -; d_gene: TRBD1; v_gene: TRBV6-1; CDR3nt: TGTGCCAGCAGTGGTCCCACAGGGGCCCCCGGAGCCGGGGAGCTGTTTTTT; CDR3aa: CASSGPTGAPGAGELFF
j_gene: TRBJ1-5; abundance: -; d_gene: TRBD1; v_gene: TRBV19; CDR3nt: TGTGCCAGTAGTATTTGGGGCAGGGGGCGCAGGCAGCCCCAGCATTTT; CDR3aa: CASSIWGRGRRQPQHF
j_gene: TRBJ1-1; abundance: -; d_gene: -; v_gene: TRBV4-3; CDR3nt: TGCGCCAGCAGCCGAGTAAGTACAGGGCGGACTGAAGCTTTCTTT; CDR3aa: CASSRVSTGRTEAFF
j_gene: TRBJ2-3; abundance: -; d_gene: TRBD2; v_gene: TRBV4-3; CDR3nt: TGCGCCAGCAGCCAAGGGACTAGCGGGGTGACAGATACGCAGTATTTT; CDR3aa: CASSQGTSGVTDTQYF
j_gene: TRBJ2-3; abundance: -; d_gene: TRBD2; v_gene: TRBV7-9; CDR3nt: TGTGCCAGCAGCTCCTCACTAGCGGGGGTGGCTAGCACAGATACGCAGTATTTT; CDR3aa: CASSSSLAGVASTDTQYF
j_gene: TRBJ2-4; abundance: -; d_gene: -; v_gene: TRBV6-5; CDR3nt: TGTGCCAGCAGTCCGAACAGGGGAGGCATTCAGTACTTC; CDR3aa: CASSPNRGGIQYF
j_gene: TRBJ1-2; abundance: -; d_gene: -; v_gene: TRBV28; CDR3nt: TGTGCCAGCAGTGGCGGGACGGTCTATGGCTACACCTTC; CDR3aa: CASSGGTVYGYTF
j_gene: TRBJ2-4; abundance: -; d_gene: TRBD1; v_gene: TRBV28; CDR3nt: TGTGCCAGCAGTTCCCCGGTGACAGGGCTAGCCAAAAACATTCAGTACTTC; CDR3aa: CASSSPVTGLAKNIQYF
j_gene: TRBJ2-5; abundance: -; d_gene: TRBD1; v_gene: TRBV5-4; CDR3nt: TGTGCCAGCAGCGACACCGGGCGACAGGGGTATAGGGAGACCCAGTACTTC; CDR3aa: CASSDTGRQGYRETQYF
j_gene: TRBJ2-5; abundance: -; d_gene: -; v_gene: TRBV9; CDR3nt: TGTGCCAGCAGCGTTTCCGGGGAACGAGAGACCCAGTACTTC; CDR3aa: CASSVSGERETQYF
j_gene: TRBJ2-5; abundance: once; d_gene: -; v_gene: TRBV12-3/TRBV12-4; CDR3nt: TGTGCCAGCCGCCGGGGGGCCGAGACCCAGTACTTC; CDR3aa: CASRRGAETQYF
j_gene: TRBJ1-3; abundance: -; d_gene: -; v_gene: TRBV6-5; CDR3nt: TGTGCCACCCTATCTGAGGGTGGAAGAAACACCATATATTTT; CDR3aa: CATLSEGGRNTIYF
j_gene: TRBJ1-2; abundance: -; d_gene: -; v_gene: TRBV27; CDR3nt: TGTGCCAGCAGTTTCACAGGGAACTATGGCTACACCTTC; CDR3aa: CASSFTGNYGYTF
j_gene: TRBJ1-1; abundance: -; d_gene: -; v_gene: TRBV6-1; CDR3nt: TGTGCCAGCAGTGAAGTAGGGGACACTGAAGCTTTCTTT; CDR3aa: CASSEVGDTEAFF
j_gene: TRBJ1-6; abundance: -; d_gene: -; v_gene: TRBV3-1/TRBV3-2; CDR3nt: TGTGCCAGCAGCCCTATTCAGGGGCAGGACTATAATTCACCCCTCCACTTT; CDR3aa: CASSPIQGQDYNSPLHF
j_gene: TRBJ2-1; abundance: -; d_gene: TRBD1; v_gene: TRBV5-4; CDR3nt: TGTGCCAGCAGCTTCCAGGGACAGGGGCTTGAGCAGTTCTTC; CDR3aa: CASSFQGQGLEQFF
j_gene: TRBJ2-3; abundance: -; d_gene: -; v_gene: TRBV28; CDR3nt: TGTGCCAGCGGCAACCCAGATACGCAGTATTTT; CDR3aa: CASGNPDTQYF
j_gene: TRBJ1-4; abundance: -; d_gene: TRBD1; v_gene: TRBV19; CDR3nt: TGTGCCAGTAGTAAGAGACAGGGAGAAAAACTGTTTTTT; CDR3aa: CASSKRQGEKLFF
j_gene: TRBJ1-5; abundance: -; d_gene: -; v_gene: TRBV12-5; CDR3nt: TGTGCTAGTGGTCCCCGGGAGTCCAATCAGCCCCAGCATTTT; CDR3aa: CASGPRESNQPQHF
j_gene: TRBJ2-5; abundance: -; d_gene: TRBD2; v_gene: TRBV5-6; CDR3nt: TGTGCCAGCAGCCTTGGACTAGCGGGGGGCGGAGAATGGGAGACCCAGTACTTC; CDR3aa: CASSLGLAGGGEWETQYF
j_gene: TRBJ2-5; abundance: -; d_gene: -; v_gene: TRBV9; CDR3nt: TGTGCCAGCAGCGTAGGGCGGGGAAAGGGGGAGACCCAGTACTTC; CDR3aa: CASSVGRGKGETQYF
j_gene: TRBJ2-7; abundance: -; d_gene: -; v_gene: TRBV7-9; CDR3nt: TGTGCCAGCAGCCAGGACTACTACGAGCAGTACTTC; CDR3aa: CASSQDYYEQYF
j_gene: TRBJ1-3; abundance: -; d_gene: TRBD1; v_gene: TRBV7-6; CDR3nt: TGTGCCAGCAGTCCGACCGGGACAGCCGACTCTGGAAACACCATATATTTT; CDR3aa: CASSPTGTADSGNTIYF